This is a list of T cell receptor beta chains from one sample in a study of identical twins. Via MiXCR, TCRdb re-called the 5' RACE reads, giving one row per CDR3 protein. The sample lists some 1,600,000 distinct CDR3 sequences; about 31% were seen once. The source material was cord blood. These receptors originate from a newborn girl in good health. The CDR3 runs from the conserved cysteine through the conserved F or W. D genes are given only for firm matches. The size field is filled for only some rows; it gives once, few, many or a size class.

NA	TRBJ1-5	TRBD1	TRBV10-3	CAISRDRGPQPQHF	TGTGCCATCAGCCGAGACAGGGGGCCTCAGCCCCAGCATTTT
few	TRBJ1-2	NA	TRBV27	CASSLAARWRGEIKDYGYTF	TGTGCCAGCAGTTTAGCCGCCCGGTGGAGGGGGGAGATTAAGGACTATGGCTACACCTTC
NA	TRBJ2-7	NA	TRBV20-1	CSAQTYEQYF	TGCAGTGCCCAAACCTACGAGCAGTACTTC
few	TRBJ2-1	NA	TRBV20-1	CSAGVGGNEQFF	TGCAGTGCTGGAGTGGGGGGCAATGAGCAGTTCTTC
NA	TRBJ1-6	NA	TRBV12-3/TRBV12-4	CASSFRGAQTLHF	TGTGCCAGCAGTTTTAGAGGGGCGCAGACCCTCCACTTT
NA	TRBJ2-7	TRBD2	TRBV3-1	CASSQRHSGASYEQYF	TGTGCCAGCAGCCAACGCCATAGCGGGGCCTCCTACGAGCAGTACTTC
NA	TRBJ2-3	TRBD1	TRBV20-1	CSARQGARDTQYF	TGCAGTGCTAGACAGGGGGCGAGAGATACGCAGTATTTT
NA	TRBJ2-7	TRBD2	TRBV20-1	CSANSLADSYEQYF	TGCAGTGCTAACAGCCTAGCGGACTCCTACGAGCAGTACTTC
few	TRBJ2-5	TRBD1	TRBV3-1	CASSYRQGSETQYF	TGTGCCAGCAGCTATCGACAGGGAAGCGAGACCCAGTACTTC
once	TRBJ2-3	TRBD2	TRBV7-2	CASSLRLAVNTDTQYF	TGTGCCAGCAGCTTACGACTAGCGGTGAACACAGATACGCAGTATTTT
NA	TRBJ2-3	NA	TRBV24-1	CATSDWTADTQYF	TGTGCCACCAGTGATTGGACAGCAGATACGCAGTATTTT
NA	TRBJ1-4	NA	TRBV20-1	CSALGGAGTNEKLFF	TGCAGTGCCTTGGGGGGGGCAGGAACTAATGAAAAACTGTTTTTT
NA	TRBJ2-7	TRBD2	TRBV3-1	CASSQRRTSGEQYF	TGTGCCAGCAGCCAAAGGAGAACTAGCGGCGAGCAGTACTTC
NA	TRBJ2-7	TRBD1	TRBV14	CASSHGTGRYNEQYF	TGTGCCAGCAGCCATGGGACAGGGCGATACAATGAGCAGTACTTC
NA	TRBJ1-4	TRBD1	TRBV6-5	CASRQDRATNEKLFF	TGTGCCAGCAGGCAGGACAGGGCAACTAATGAAAAACTGTTTTTT
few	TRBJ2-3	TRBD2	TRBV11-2	CASSYRLAGNTDTQYF	TGTGCCAGCAGCTACCGACTAGCGGGGAACACAGATACGCAGTATTTT
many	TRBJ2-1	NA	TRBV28	CASSRAGSYNEQFF	TGCGCCAGCAGCCGGGCAGGCTCCTACAATGAGCAGTTCTTC
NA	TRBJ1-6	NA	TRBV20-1	CSARLSGLYSPLHF	TGCAGTGCTAGACTTTCGGGACTTTATTCACCCCTCCACTTT
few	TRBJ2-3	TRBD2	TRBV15	CATSRTSFTDTQYF	TGTGCCACCAGCAGGACTAGCTTCACAGATACGCAGTATTTT
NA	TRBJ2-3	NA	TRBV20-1	CSARESRGRHTDTQYF	TGCAGTGCTAGAGAAAGTCGGGGGAGGCACACAGATACGCAGTATTTT
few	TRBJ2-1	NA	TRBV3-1	CASSRTHNEQFF	TGTGCCAGCAGCCGTACACACAATGAGCAGTTCTTC
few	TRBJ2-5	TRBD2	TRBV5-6	CASSLFTGGGETQYF	TGTGCCAGCAGCTTGTTCACAGGCGGGGGGGAGACCCAGTACTTC
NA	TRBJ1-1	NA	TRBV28	CASSLPQGSYTEAFF	TGTGCCAGCAGTTTACCACAGGGAAGCTACACTGAAGCTTTCTTT
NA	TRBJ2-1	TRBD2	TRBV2	CTSSTPGLAENYNEQFF	TGTACCAGCAGTACCCCGGGACTAGCGGAGAACTACAATGAGCAGTTCTTC
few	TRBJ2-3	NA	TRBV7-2	CASSTYWNPRQGGDTQYF	TGTGCCAGCAGCACTTACTGGAATCCTCGACAGGGAGGAGATACGCAGTATTTT